Each of the 5 T cell receptor beta chains below was sequenced from the same sample in a study of T-cell reconstitution after alpha-beta-depleted transplantation in children. Preparation of the TCRbeta library involved a method that used unique molecular identifiers. TCRdb re-analysed the PCR reads in MiXCR, keeping a single row per CDR3 protein. The sample records about 640,000 distinct CDR3 sequences, approximately 13% being singletons. The sample was PBMCs, mostly from graft donor cells, taken 360 days after TCRalphabeta/CD19-depleted stem cell transplant. Receptor source: a male patient between 10 and 17 years old who had a stem cell transplant for acute myeloid leukemia, so the T cells may come from the graft donor.

This chain connects TRBV7-9 to TRBJ1-1, with D maybe TRBD1 (5 bases). Per germline, CDR1 SEHNR and CDR2 FQNEAQ (reference sequence). This CDR3 is 11 amino acids long. Trimming removed 3 bases from V and 11 bases from J, with 10 bases in between. The CDR3 is CASSLDTPAFF. The CDR3 DNA is TGTGCCAGCAGCTTGGACACGCCGGCTTTCTTT. Combining the CDR3 with reference TRBV7-9 and TRBJ1-1 gives the whole variable domain DTGVSQNPRHKITKRGQNVTFRCDPISEHNRLYWYRQTLGQGPEFLTYFQNEAQLEKSRLLSDRFSAERPKGSFSTLEIQRTEQGDSAMYLCASSLDTPAFFGQGTRLTVV.

This chain joins TRBV21-1 and TRBJ2-7; the D call of TRBD2 is as the table states it, not checked on the DNA. TRBV21-1 is labeled a pseudogene. This CDR3 is 18 amino acids long. Here the CDR3 reads CASSAPERSGSISYEQYF. The CDR3 DNA sequence: TGTGCCAGCAGCGCTCCTGAAAGGAGCGGGAGTATCTCCTACGAGCAGTACTTC.

With regard to this clonotype: One end of the junction fails to match germline, which may point to a read error. The chain couples TRBV24-1 to TRBJ2-1; 13 bases are a match to TRBD2. There are 23 residues in the CDR3. Per the germline V gene, CDR1 is KGHDR and CDR2 is SFDVKD. CDR3 coding DNA: TGTGCCGCCAGTGATTTACCTCTTTGGACTAGCGGGAGATCGGGGCACTCCTACAATGAGCAGTTCTTC. Its protein is CAASDLPLWTSGRSGHSYNEQFF.

This clonotype turned up a few times. This chain joins TRBV18 and TRBJ2-3; 9 nucleotides agree with TRBD2. CDR3 length: 18 amino acids. Germline CDR1 and CDR2: KGHSH and LQKENI. With 3 bases clipped from V and 0 bases from J, the junction kept 10 bases outside the gene matches. CDR3 sequence reads: CASSPVTASGASTDTQYF. CDR3 DNA: TGTGCCAGCTCACCGGTGACAGCTAGCGGGGCTAGCACAGATACGCAGTATTTT.

This clonotype was counted only a few times. This sequence joins TRBV10-3 and TRBJ2-1; D is uncertain. The V end lost 4 bases, the J end lost 4 bases, and 5 bases lay between the germline ends. The CDR3 is 12 residues long. The V gene's germline CDR1 is ENHRY and CDR2 SYGVKD. CDR3 DNA: TGTGCCATCAGTGGCATGTACAATGAGCAGTTCTTC. It is translated as CAISGMYNEQFF.